One and the same sample provided the 9 T cell receptor beta chains below, sequenced in a study of regulatory T cells in long-lasting Graves disease. Documented time point: newly diagnosed GD, antithyroid drugs for less than 3 months. Construction of the TCR library relied on RNA isolated from PBMCs. Sequencing libraries for TCR beta were prepared with iRepertoire HTBI primers and Arm-PCR of CDR3 regions. A single record per CDR3 protein comes from TCRdb applying MiXCR to the multiplex PCR reads. The table lists roughly 380,000 distinct CDR3 sequences, 16% of them singletons. This sample was shared with a second study, whose subject was T cells in Graves' hyperthyroidism and ophthalmopathy.

The sample consisted of peripheral blood mononuclear cells (PBMCs), taken at new diagnosis, from a patient treated with antithyroid drugs. All receptors come from a middle-aged man with Graves disease.

This clonotype was recorded a few times. The V and J genes are TRBV19 and TRBJ2-2, with TRBD1 matching 9 bases. The V and J ends lost 11 bases and 4 bases, in that order; junction bases with no gene match: 5. Germline loops: CDR1 LNHDA, CDR2 SQIVND (reference sequence). The CDR3 length is 13 residues. CDR3 region: CAPGTGSTGELFF. In DNA, the CDR3 is TGTGCCCCAGGGACAGGGAGCACCGGGGAGCTGTTTTTT.

In regard to this clonotype: This likely came from a read error, as a far larger clone is one base away. The chain employs TRBV2 and TRBJ2-1; D uncertain. Germline assignment: CDR1 SNHLY and CDR2 FYNNEI. The CDR3 sequence is 12 residues long. The CDR3 sequence is CASSLYQETQHF. For the CDR3, the DNA is TGTGCCAGCAGTCTTTACCAAGAGACCCAGCACTTC.

The table lists this clonotype with many counts. The J gene is TRBJ2-5, the V gene TRBV6-5, with D hard to call. Germline CDR1 is MNHEY and CDR2 is SVGAGI. Trimming pared 2 bases from V and 5 bases from J, leaving 12 bases between. The CDR3 spans 14 residues. The CDR3 loop reads CASSYGGPPETQYF. DNA for the CDR3: TGTGCCAGCAGTTACGGCGGACCACCGGAGACCCAGTACTTC.

This clonotype was recorded a few times. The CDR3 DNA reads TGCGCCAGCAGCGCGGACAGCCGGAATCAGCCCCAGCATTTT. Protein: CASSADSRNQPQHF. The J gene is TRBJ1-5, the V gene TRBV5-1, with a tentative D call TRBD1 (6 bases). CDR1 and CDR2 from the germline V gene are SGHRS and YFSETQ. The CDR3 has 14 amino acids. V gave up 4 bases and J gave up 4 bases, with 12 bases separating them.

There are a few counts of this clonotype. The chain has TRBV20-1 and TRBJ2-7; D possibly corresponds to TRBD1 (6 bases). Trimming pared 0 bases from V and 3 bases from J, leaving 12 bases between. The CDR3 runs 14 residues. The germline gives CDR1 DFQATT, CDR2 SNEGSKA (reference sequence). The CDR3 sequence: CSAREPTGHYEQYF. CDR3 DNA sequence: TGCAGTGCTAGAGAACCGACAGGCCACTACGAGCAGTACTTC.

This clonotype occurred many times. The gene calls are TRBV7-8 and TRBJ2-7; D remains unclear. The CDR3 is 13 amino acids. Germline V gene sequence: CDR1 SGHVS, CDR2 FQNEAQ. Between the trimmed V and J ends, which lost 0 bases and 6 bases, there was a span of 9 bases. CDR3 coding DNA: TGTGCCAGCAGCTTAGCGGTGGGCAGCGAGCAGTACTTC. Translated, it gives CASSLAVGSEQYF.

This clonotype has just a few counts. At one end the junction does not follow the germline gene, possibly because of a read error. V is TRBV5-1 and J is TRBJ1-2, with D uncertain. Per the germline V gene, CDR1 is SGHRS and CDR2 is YFSETQ. The CDR3 runs 13 residues. The CDR3 sequence is CASSLAGASGYIF. DNA of the CDR3: TGCGCCAGCAGCTTGGCCGGAGCGTCTGGCTACATCTTC.

The sample holds many counts of this clonotype. The DNA for the CDR3 is TGCAGTGCTAGAGTGAACCGGGGGGAGAGCTCTGGGGCCAACGTCCTGACTTTC. Translation: CSARVNRGESSGANVLTF. This rearrangement joins TRBV20-1 to TRBJ2-6; 7 positions match TRBD2. The CDR3 totals 18 residues. The germline V gene has CDR1 DFQATT and CDR2 SNEGSKA (reference sequence). Trimming removed 1 base from V and 0 bases from J; junction bases left unmatched: 9.

The chain combines TRBV14 with TRBJ1-1, with a weak D call TRBD1 (6 bases). Germline values: CDR1 SGHDN, CDR2 FVKESK. The CDR3 consists of 14 residues. The germline V and J ends were trimmed by 0 bases and 5 bases, with 10 bases remaining between them. The CDR3 loop reads CASSQDARGTEAFF. The DNA for the CDR3 is TGTGCCAGCAGCCAAGATGCCAGGGGAACTGAAGCTTTCTTT.